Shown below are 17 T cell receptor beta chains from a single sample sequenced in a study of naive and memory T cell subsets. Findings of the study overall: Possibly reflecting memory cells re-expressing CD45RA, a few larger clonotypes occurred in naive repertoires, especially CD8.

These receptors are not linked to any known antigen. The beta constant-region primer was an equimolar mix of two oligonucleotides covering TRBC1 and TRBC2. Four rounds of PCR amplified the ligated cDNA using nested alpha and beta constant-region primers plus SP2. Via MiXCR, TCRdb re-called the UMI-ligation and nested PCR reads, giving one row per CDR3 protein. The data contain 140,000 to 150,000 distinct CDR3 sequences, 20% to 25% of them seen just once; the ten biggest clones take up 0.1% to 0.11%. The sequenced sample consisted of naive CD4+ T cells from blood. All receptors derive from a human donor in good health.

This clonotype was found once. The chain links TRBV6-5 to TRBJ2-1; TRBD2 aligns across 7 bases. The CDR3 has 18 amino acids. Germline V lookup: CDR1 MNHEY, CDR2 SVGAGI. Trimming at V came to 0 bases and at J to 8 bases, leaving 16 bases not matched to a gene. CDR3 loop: CASSYSGGGRARVDEQFF. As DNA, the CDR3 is TGTGCCAGCAGTTACTCAGGAGGTGGGAGGGCCCGAGTTGATGAGCAGTTCTTC.

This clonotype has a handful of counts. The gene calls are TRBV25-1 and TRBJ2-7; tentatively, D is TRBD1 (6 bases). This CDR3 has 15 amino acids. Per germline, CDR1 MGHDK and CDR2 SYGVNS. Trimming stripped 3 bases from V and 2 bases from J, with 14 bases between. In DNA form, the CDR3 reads TGTGCCAGCAGTGATTCTGGGGGCGATGCCTACGAGCAGTACTTC. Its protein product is CASSDSGGDAYEQYF.

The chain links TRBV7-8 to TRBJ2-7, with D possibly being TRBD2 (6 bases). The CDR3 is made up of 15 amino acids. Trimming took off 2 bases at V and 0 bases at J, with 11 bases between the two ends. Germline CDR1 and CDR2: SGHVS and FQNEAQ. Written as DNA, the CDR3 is TGTGCCAGCAGCTTAATATTCGGGGGCTCCTACGAGCAGTACTTC. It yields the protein CASSLIFGGSYEQYF. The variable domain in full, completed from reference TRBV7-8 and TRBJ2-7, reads GAGVSQSPRYKVAKRGQDVALRCDPISGHVSLFWYQQALGQGPEFLTYFQNEAQLDKSGLPSDRFFAERPEGSVSTLKIQRTQQEDSAVYLCASSLIFGGSYEQYFGPGTRLTVT.

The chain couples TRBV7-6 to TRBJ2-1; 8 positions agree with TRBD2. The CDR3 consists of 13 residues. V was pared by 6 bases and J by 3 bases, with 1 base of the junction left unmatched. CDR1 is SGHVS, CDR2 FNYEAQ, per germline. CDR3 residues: CASRAGGYNEQFF. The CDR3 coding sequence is TGTGCCAGCAGGGCGGGAGGCTACAATGAGCAGTTCTTC. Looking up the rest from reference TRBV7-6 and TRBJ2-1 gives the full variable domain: GAGVSQSPRYKVTKRGQDVALRCDPISGHVSLYWYRQALGQGPEFLTYFNYEAQQDKSGLPNDRFSAERPEGSISTLTIQRTEQRDSAMYRCASRAGGYNEQFFGPGTRLTVL.

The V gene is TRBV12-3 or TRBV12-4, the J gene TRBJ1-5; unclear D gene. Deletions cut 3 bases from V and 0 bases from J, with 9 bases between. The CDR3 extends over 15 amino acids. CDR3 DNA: TGTGCCAGCAGTTTCTCGGCGGATAGCAATCAGCCCCAGCATTTT. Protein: CASSFSADSNQPQHF.

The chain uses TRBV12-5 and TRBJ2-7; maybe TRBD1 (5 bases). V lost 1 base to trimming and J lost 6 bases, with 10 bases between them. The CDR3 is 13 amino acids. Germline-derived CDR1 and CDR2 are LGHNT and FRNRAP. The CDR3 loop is CASGLEGLSEQYF. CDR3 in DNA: TGTGCTAGTGGTTTGGAGGGGCTGAGCGAGCAGTACTTC. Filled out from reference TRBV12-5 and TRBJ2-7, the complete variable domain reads DARVTQTPRHKVTEMGQEVTMRCQPILGHNTVFWYRQTMMQGLELLAYFRNRAPLDDSGMPKDRFSAEMPDATLATLKIQPSEPRDSAVYFCASGLEGLSEQYFGPGTRLTVT.

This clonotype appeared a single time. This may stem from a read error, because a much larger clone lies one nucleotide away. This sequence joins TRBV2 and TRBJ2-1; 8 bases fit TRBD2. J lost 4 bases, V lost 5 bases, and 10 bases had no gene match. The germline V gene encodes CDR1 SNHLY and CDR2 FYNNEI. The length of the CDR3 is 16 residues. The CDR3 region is CASSRITSGLYNEQFF. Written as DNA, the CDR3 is TGTGCCAGCAGTAGAATAACTAGCGGACTTTACAATGAGCAGTTCTTC. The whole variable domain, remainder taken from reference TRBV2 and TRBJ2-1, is EPEVTQTPSHQVTQMGQEVILRCVPISNHLYFYWYRQILGQKVEFLVSFYNNEISEKSEIFDDQFSVERPDGSNFTLKIRSTKLEDSAMYFCASSRITSGLYNEQFFGPGTRLTVL.

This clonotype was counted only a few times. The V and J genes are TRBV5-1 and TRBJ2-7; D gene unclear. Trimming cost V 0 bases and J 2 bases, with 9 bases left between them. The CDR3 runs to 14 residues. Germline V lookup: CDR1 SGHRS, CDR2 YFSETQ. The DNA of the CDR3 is TGCGCCAGCAGCTTGGAGGGCACTCCCTACGAGCAGTACTTC. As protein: CASSLEGTPYEQYF.

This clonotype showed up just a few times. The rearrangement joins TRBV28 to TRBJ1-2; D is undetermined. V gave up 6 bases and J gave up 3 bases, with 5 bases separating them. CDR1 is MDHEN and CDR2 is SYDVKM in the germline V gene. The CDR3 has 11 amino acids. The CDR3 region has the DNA TGTGCCAGCAGGGAGTACTATGGCTACACCTTC. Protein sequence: CASREYYGYTF.

CDR3 protein: CASSRTSGTGELFF. As DNA, the CDR3 is TGTGCCAGCAGCCGGACTAGCGGGACCGGGGAGCTGTTTTTT. The chain carries TRBV3-1 and TRBJ2-2, with 11 bases matching TRBD2. This CDR3 contains 14 residues. V lost 4 bases, J lost 5 bases, and 0 bases stayed unmatched. The germline gives CDR1 LGHDT, CDR2 YNNKEL (reference sequence).

Written as DNA, the CDR3 is TGTGCCAGCAGCTTCTTAGCGGGTGGGGAGACCCAGTACTTC. Translation: CASSFLAGGETQYF. The chain combines TRBV7-3 with TRBJ2-5; 7 nucleotides line up with TRBD2. The CDR3 extends over 14 amino acids. Looked up from germline, CDR1 is SGHTA and CDR2 is FQGTGA. J was trimmed by 5 bases and V by 3 bases; bases with no gene match: 6.

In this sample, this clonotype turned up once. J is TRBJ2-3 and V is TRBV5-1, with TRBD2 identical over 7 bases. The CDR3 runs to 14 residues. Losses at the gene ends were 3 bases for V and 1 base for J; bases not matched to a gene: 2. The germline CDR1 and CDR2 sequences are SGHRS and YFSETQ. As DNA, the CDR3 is TGCGCCAGCAGCTGGGGAGGGGGCACAGATACGCAGTATTTT. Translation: CASSWGGGTDTQYF.

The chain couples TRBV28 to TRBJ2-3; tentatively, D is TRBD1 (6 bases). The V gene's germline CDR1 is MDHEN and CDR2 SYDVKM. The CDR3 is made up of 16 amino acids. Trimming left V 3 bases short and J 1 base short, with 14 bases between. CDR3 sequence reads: CASSFRQGFRTDTQYF. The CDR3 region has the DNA TGTGCCAGCAGTTTCCGGCAGGGGTTCCGCACAGATACGCAGTATTTT.

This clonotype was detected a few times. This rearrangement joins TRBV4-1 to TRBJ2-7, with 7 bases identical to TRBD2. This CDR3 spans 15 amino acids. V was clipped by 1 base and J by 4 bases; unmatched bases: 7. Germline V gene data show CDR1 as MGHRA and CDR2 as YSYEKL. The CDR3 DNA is TGCGCCAGCAGCCAAGGGCTAGCGGACTCTTACGAGCAGTACTTC. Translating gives CASSQGLADSYEQYF.

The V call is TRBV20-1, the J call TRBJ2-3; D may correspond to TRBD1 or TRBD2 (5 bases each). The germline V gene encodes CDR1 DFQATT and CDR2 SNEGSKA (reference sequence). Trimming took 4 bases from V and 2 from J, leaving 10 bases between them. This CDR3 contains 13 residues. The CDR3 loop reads CSATSGTTDTQYF. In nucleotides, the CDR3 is TGCAGTGCTACCTCCGGGACCACAGATACGCAGTATTTT.

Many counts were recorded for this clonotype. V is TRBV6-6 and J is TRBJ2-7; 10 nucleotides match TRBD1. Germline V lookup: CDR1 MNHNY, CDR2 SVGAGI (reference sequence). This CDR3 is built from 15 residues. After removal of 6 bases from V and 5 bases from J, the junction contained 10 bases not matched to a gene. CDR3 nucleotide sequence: TGTGCCAGCAGCCGGGCCGGGACAGGGGCCGACGAGCAGTACTTC. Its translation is CASSRAGTGADEQYF.

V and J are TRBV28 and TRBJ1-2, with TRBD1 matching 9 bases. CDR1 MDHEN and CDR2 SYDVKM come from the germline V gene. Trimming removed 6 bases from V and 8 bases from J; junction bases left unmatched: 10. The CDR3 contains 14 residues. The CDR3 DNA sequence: TGTGCCAGCAGACGCACAGGGGGCTCGGCAGGCTACACCTTC. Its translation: CASRRTGGSAGYTF.